This T cell receptor (beta chain) appears in the sequencing data of a study of shared clonotypes between healthy human individuals. The CDR3 spans 14 residues. CDR1 is SGHVS, CDR2 FNYEAQ, per germline. Trimming stripped 0 bases from V and 7 bases from J, with 10 bases between. With regard to this clone: Its specificity is not known.

Assay: immunoSEQ multiplex PCR; the TCRdb copy retains only in-frame clones and omits some. There are roughly 2.2 million clones in the sample; just over 90% occur only once, and about 0.37% lies in the top ten. Study conclusions and caveats: Exclusively blood specimens were collected; tissue repertoires likely differ.

Material for sequencing was naive CD4+ T cells from PBMCs. Subset here: CD45RA+ positively selected. The chain carries TRBV7-6 and TRBJ2-1; D not certain. The source is a man younger than 35 in good health. Some clones in this sample may be carry-over from other donors' samples. The CDR3 DNA follows: TGTGCCAGCAGCTTAGCGCGGCTGGATAATGAGCAGTTCTTC. Translated, it gives CASSLARLDNEQFF.